This T cell receptor beta chain was documented in a study of T-cell reconstitution after alpha-beta-depleted transplantation in children. Broader study findings: Approximately two months post-transplant, alpha-beta T cells reportedly originated from several hundred expanded graft clones. Most T-cell counts and diversity one year after the transplant came from T cells that were newly produced. From surviving recipient T cells and thymic progenitors came the high day-60 TCRbeta diversity observed in some patients.

This CDR3 region has 17 residues. Germline CDR1 is SEHNR and CDR2 is FQNEAQ (reference sequence). V was cut by 4 bases and J by 0 bases, with 16 bases left in between. Preparation of the TCRbeta library used unique molecular identifiers. Each CDR3 protein is one row after TCRdb ran MiXCR on the PCR reads. Among about 350,000 distinct CDR3 sequences listed, 15% to 20% were seen once. This clonotype has only a few counts. Its target is unknown. Sequenced here: PBMCs, mostly from graft donor cells, sampled 360 days after TCRalphabeta/CD19-depleted stem cell transplant. The V gene is TRBV7-9, the J gene TRBJ2-1, with D maybe TRBD1 (6 bases). This sequence was found in a male patient aged 2 to 9 who had a stem cell transplant for acute lymphoblastic leukemia, so the T cells may come from the graft donor. The CDR3 DNA follows: TGTGCCAGCAGCTCAACAGGGCTTCCAAGCTCCTACAATGAGCAGTTCTTC. Its protein is CASSSTGLPSSYNEQFF.